The 19 T cell receptor beta chains in this list originate from one sample, sequenced in a study of cytomegalovirus exposure and HLA in healthy donors. Researchers ran the PCR with 60 Vbeta and 13 Jbeta primers. Sequencing was performed with immunoSEQ multiplex PCR; in TCRdb, only in-frame clones are kept and a portion is missing. The specimen's table records tens of thousands of clones. What was sequenced was PBMCs. The receptors here all came from a man aged 50 to 59 in good health and CMV-seronegative.

V usage is TRBV7-2 and J usage is TRBJ1-1; D remains unclear. The germline V gene has CDR1 SGHTA and CDR2 FQGNSA. The CDR3 has 14 amino acids. Deletions cut 3 bases from V and 7 bases from J, with 15 bases between. CDR3 sequence reads: CASSFFRVSLEAFF. CDR3 DNA: TGTGCCAGCAGCTTTTTCCGGGTGAGCCTTGAAGCTTTCTTT.

V and J are TRBV7-2 and TRBJ2-7; 7 bases fit TRBD1. Trimming at V came to 5 bases and at J to 3 bases, leaving 7 bases not matched to a gene. Germline V lookup: CDR1 SGHTA, CDR2 FQGNSA. The CDR3 is 14 amino acids. The CDR3 DNA follows: TGTGCCAGCAGCCCCCTGAGGGACAGCTACGAGCAGTACTTC. Its protein product is CASSPLRDSYEQYF.

V usage is TRBV10-3 and J usage is TRBJ1-1, with D perhaps TRBD1 (6 bases). The germline gives CDR1 ENHRY, CDR2 SYGVKD. The CDR3 contains 14 residues. Trimming cost V 3 bases and J 8 bases, with 16 bases left between them. This chain's CDR3 is CAISDRQAGAEAFF. For the CDR3, the DNA is TGTGCCATCAGTGATCGTCAGGCAGGGGCCGAAGCTTTCTTT.

The chain joins TRBV30 to TRBJ1-2; D may be TRBD1 (6 bases). The V end lost 0 bases, the J end lost 8 bases, and 13 bases lay between the germline ends. This CDR3 contains 13 residues. Per germline, CDR1 GTSNPN and CDR2 SVGIG (reference sequence). CDR3 sequence: CAWSVQGQSGYTF. CDR3 DNA: TGTGCCTGGAGTGTTCAGGGGCAAAGCGGCTACACCTTC. Looking up the rest from reference TRBV30 and TRBJ1-2 gives the full variable domain: SQTIHQWPATLVQPVGSPLSLECTVEGTSNPNLYWYRQAAGRGLQLLFYSVGIGQISSEVPQNLSASRPQDRQFILSSKKLLLSDSGFYLCAWSVQGQSGYTFGSGTRLTVV.

The chain recombines TRBV28 with TRBJ1-2; 7 bases fit TRBD1. V was clipped by 7 bases and J by 7 bases; unmatched bases: 9. This CDR3 region has 13 residues. The germline V gene has CDR1 MDHEN and CDR2 SYDVKM. DNA for the CDR3: TGTGCCAGCAATTTTGGGACAGCGGCTGGCTACACCTTC. It translates to CASNFGTAAGYTF.

The chain uses TRBV5-1 and TRBJ2-1; possibly TRBD2 for D (5 bases). The CDR3 length is 12 residues. The V and J ends lost 5 bases and 3 bases respectively, with 6 bases between them. Germline CDR1 SGHRS, CDR2 YFSETQ. CDR3 residues: CASRRDYNEQFF. In DNA form, the CDR3 reads TGCGCCAGCAGGAGGGACTACAATGAGCAGTTCTTC.

The rearrangement joins TRBV5-3 to TRBJ2-2; TRBD1 aligns across 10 bases. TRBV5-3 is assigned to the ORF class and has an uncertain function. The CDR3 sequence is 18 residues long. J lost 0 bases, V lost 4 bases, and 9 bases had no gene match. CDR3 protein: CARSKPPGQGTNTGELFF. CDR3 nucleotide sequence: TGTGCCAGAAGCAAACCACCGGGACAGGGGACGAACACCGGGGAGCTGTTTTTT.

CDR3 in DNA: TGTGCCAGCAGCCCCCGACAGGGTTCTAATGAAAAACTGTTTTTT. Protein product: CASSPRQGSNEKLFF. This sequence joins TRBV7-9 and TRBJ1-4, with 7 bases identical to TRBD1. Germline CDR1 and CDR2: SEHNR and FQNEAQ (reference sequence). The CDR3 loop spans 15 amino acids. The junction had 6 bases not matched to a gene; V was cut back by 5 bases and J by 3 bases.

The chain links TRBV9 to TRBJ1-5, with 9 bases matching TRBD1. CDR3 length: 16 residues. Trimming removed 0 bases from V and 4 bases from J; junction bases left unmatched: 5. Germline V lookup: CDR1 SGDLS, CDR2 YYNGEE. The CDR3 protein is CASSVGGTGLNQPQHF. The DNA for the CDR3 is TGTGCCAGCAGCGTAGGCGGGACAGGGCTAAATCAGCCCCAGCATTTT.

The chain has TRBV9 and TRBJ2-7; 7 positions agree with TRBD1. Germline CDR1 reads SGDLS; CDR2 reads YYNGEE. CDR3 length: 14 residues. After removal of 4 bases from V and 5 bases from J, the junction contained 9 bases not matched to a gene. The CDR3 DNA sequence: TGTGCCAGCAGCATGACCACAGGGGACGACGAGCAGTACTTC. This gives the protein CASSMTTGDDEQYF.

The genes are TRBV19 and TRBJ2-1; D may be TRBD2 (6 bases). CDR1 LNHDA and CDR2 SQIVND come from the germline V gene (reference sequence). The CDR3 spans 16 residues. With 6 bases removed from V and 0 bases from J, the gap between germline ends came to 15 bases. The CDR3 loop reads CASRRDFTSSYNEQFF. In nucleotides, the CDR3 is TGTGCCAGTAGGCGGGACTTCACTAGCTCCTACAATGAGCAGTTCTTC. The full variable domain, its missing parts supplied by reference TRBV19 and TRBJ2-1, is DGGITQSPKYLFRKEGQNVTLSCEQNLNHDAMYWYRQDPGQGLRLIYYSQIVNDFQKGDIAEGYSVSREKKESFPLTVTSAQKNPTAFYLCASRRDFTSSYNEQFFGPGTRLTVL.

The V call is TRBV28, the J call TRBJ1-4; no definite D call. The CDR3 totals 13 residues. Germline CDR1 is MDHEN and CDR2 is SYDVKM. The V and J ends lost 7 bases and 6 bases respectively, with 12 bases between them. As DNA, the CDR3 is TGTGCCAGCATTCCGGCGGGGTATGAAAAACTGTTTTTT. This gives the protein CASIPAGYEKLFF.

This chain uses TRBV7-8 with TRBJ2-7; TRBD2 agrees at 9 bases. Trimming at V came to 2 bases and at J to 3 bases, leaving 11 bases not matched to a gene. Germline CDR1 is SGHVS and CDR2 is FQNEAQ. The CDR3 length is 17 residues. CDR3 sequence reads: CASSLSGGTAFNYEQYF. For the CDR3, the DNA is TGTGCCAGCAGCTTAAGCGGGGGGACAGCCTTCAACTACGAGCAGTACTTC.

The J gene is TRBJ1-5, the V gene TRBV2, with 9 bases identical to TRBD1. The CDR3 consists of 14 residues. The V and J ends lost 7 bases and 4 bases, in that order; junction bases with no gene match: 5. Per the germline V gene, CDR1 is SNHLY and CDR2 is FYNNEI. The CDR3 region is CASIGQGTNQPQHF. In nucleotides, the CDR3 is TGTGCCAGCATTGGACAGGGGACAAATCAGCCCCAGCATTTT. Full variable domain (remainder filled in from reference TRBV2 and TRBJ1-5): EPEVTQTPSHQVTQMGQEVILRCVPISNHLYFYWYRQILGQKVEFLVSFYNNEISEKSEIFDDQFSVERPDGSNFTLKIRSTKLEDSAMYFCASIGQGTNQPQHFGDGTRLSIL.

The J gene is TRBJ1-6, the V gene TRBV6-5, with 9 bases that match TRBD1. After removal of 2 bases from V and 4 bases from J, the junction contained 3 bases not matched to a gene. CDR3 length: 16 residues. Germline values: CDR1 MNHEY, CDR2 SVGAGI. The CDR3 nucleotides are TGTGCCAGCAGTTACCAAGGGACAGGGTATAATTCACCCCTCCACTTT. It is translated as CASSYQGTGYNSPLHF.

This chain links TRBV6-5 with TRBJ2-7; TRBD1 might be the D (6 bases). The CDR3 loop spans 15 amino acids. The V and J ends lost 4 bases and 1 base respectively, with 14 bases between them. Germline V gene data show CDR1 as MNHEY and CDR2 as SVGAGI. The CDR3: CASSSWTAVSYEQYF. CDR3 bases: TGTGCCAGCAGTTCCTGGACAGCCGTATCCTACGAGCAGTACTTC.

The chain links TRBV7-2 to TRBJ1-2; no firm D call. Deletions cut 4 bases from V and 2 bases from J, with 8 bases between. In germline, CDR1 is SGHTA, CDR2 FQGNSA. This CDR3 has 13 amino acids. CDR3 nucleotides: TGTGCCAGCAGCTCCTCCCTGAACTATGGCTACACCTTC. Translated: CASSSSLNYGYTF.

V gene TRBV12-5 combines with J gene TRBJ2-2, with 10 positions matching TRBD2. V was pared by 3 bases and J by 4 bases, with 5 bases of the junction left unmatched. The V gene's germline CDR1 is LGHNT and CDR2 FRNRAP. The length of the CDR3 is 16 residues. The CDR3 sequence: CASGFSGGAVTGELFF. The CDR3 DNA is TGTGCTAGTGGTTTCAGCGGGGGGGCCGTCACCGGGGAGCTGTTTTTT.

This rearrangement joins TRBV29-1 to TRBJ2-7; 8 bases match TRBD1. There are 14 residues in the CDR3. V was pared by 7 bases and J by 3 bases, with 11 bases of the junction left unmatched. The germline V gene encodes CDR1 SQVTM and CDR2 ANQGSEA. CDR3 region: CSAAGQGGLYEQYF. In DNA form, the CDR3 reads TGCAGCGCCGCAGGACAGGGTGGACTCTACGAGCAGTACTTC.